This TCR beta chain was retrieved from a study of blood T cell repertoires in COVID-19. Background on the study: Collection of acute and convalescent COVID-19 samples took place in the United States, Italy and Spain. PBMCs, B-cell-depleted T cells, or T cells were the source of the cDNA or gDNA that made up the material.

In the study's own analysis: Amplification of reference gene primers was used by the study to estimate nucleated cell counts. TCRdb keeps only in-frame clones here, not all; method: immunoSEQ multiplex PCR. V, J and clone size were drawn from that table, and D and trimming were deduced from the DNA. Of more than 200,000 clones in the sample, around 85% were seen once. Germline CDR1 reads SGHDT; CDR2 reads YYEEEE. V trimming: 0 bases; J trimming: 6 bases; junction bases outside the gene matches: 12. CDR3 length: 17 amino acids. The sequencing input was peripheral blood. This rearrangement joins TRBV5-6 to TRBJ2-3, with 8 positions matching TRBD2. The receptor was isolated from a middle-aged woman with active or convalescent COVID-19. CDR3: CASSLVRGSGVGDTQYF. In nucleotides, the CDR3 is TGTGCCAGCAGCTTGGTCAGGGGTAGCGGGGTGGGGGATACGCAGTATTTT. Full variable domain (missing parts from reference TRBV5-6 and TRBJ2-3): DAGVTQSPTHLIKTRGQQVTLRCSPKSGHDTVSWYQQALGQGPQFIFQYYEEEERQRGNFPDRFSGHQFPNYSSELNVNALLLGDSALYLCASSLVRGSGVGDTQYFGPGTRLTVL.